These T cell receptor beta chains were read from a single sample in a study of graft-versus-host responses after intestinal transplantation. TCRdb keeps only in-frame clones here, not all; method: immunoSEQ multiplex PCR. The table has some 15,000 clones, 67% seen once. The input for sequencing was ileum tissue, taken almost 700 days after intestinal transplantation. These receptors were taken from a human patient who received an intestinal transplant, so some T cells may come from the graft donor. Each CDR3 is given with its conserved first and last residue. A D gene is named only where the DNA matches it firmly. The size field is filled for only some rows; it gives once, few, many or a size class.

>TRBV2|NA|TRBJ1-2|NA
CASSEEGDYGYTF
TGTGCCAGCAGTGAAGAAGGGGACTATGGCTACACCTTC
>TRBV7-6|NA|TRBJ2-1|NA
CASSLGGGWNEQFF
TGTGCCAGCAGCTTAGGGGGGGGCTGGAATGAGCAGTTCTTC
>TRBV30|NA|TRBJ2-7|NA
CAWSSGKGGIWEQYF
TGTGCCTGGAGCTCGGGAAAGGGGGGGATTTGGGAGCAGTACTTC
>TRBV18|NA|TRBJ1-1|NA
CASSLSGGNTEAFF
TGTGCCAGCTCACTCTCGGGGGGGAACACTGAAGCTTTCTTT
>TRBV4-3|NA|TRBJ1-4|few
CASSRGYNEKLFF
TGCGCCAGCAGCCGAGGATACAATGAAAAACTGTTTTTT
>TRBV6-1|NA|TRBJ2-2|NA
CASSLEGGELFF
TGTGCCAGCAGTTTGGAGGGCGGAGAGCTGTTTTTT
>TRBV4-3|TRBD1|TRBJ2-7|NA
CASSHSATGEAYEQYF
TGCGCCAGCAGCCACTCAGCTACAGGGGAAGCCTACGAGCAGTACTTC
>TRBV2|TRBD2|TRBJ2-3|NA
CASSEARLAGGGDTQYF
TGTGCCAGCAGTGAAGCCAGACTAGCGGGGGGCGGGGATACGCAGTATTTT
>TRBV27|TRBD1|TRBJ1-5|NA
CASSSQDRVQPQHF
TGTGCCAGCAGTTCTCAGGACAGGGTCCAGCCCCAGCATTTT
>TRBV6-5|NA|TRBJ1-5|NA
CASSPQGGHQPQHF
TGTGCCAGCAGTCCTCAGGGAGGGCATCAGCCCCAGCATTTT
>TRBV4-3|NA|TRBJ1-6|NA
CASSQGSGLRNSPLHF
TGCGCCAGCAGCCAAGGCTCGGGACTGCGTAATTCACCCCTCCACTTT
>TRBV4-3|NA|TRBJ1-1|few
CASSRTVLMNTEAFF
TGCGCCAGCAGCCGGACAGTCTTGATGAACACTGAAGCTTTCTTT
>TRBV6-6|NA|TRBJ2-1|few
CASSYADEQFF
TGTGCCAGCAGTTATGCGGATGAGCAGTTCTTC
>TRBV4-3|TRBD1|TRBJ2-7|NA
CASSQRKDRYPYEQYF
TGCGCCAGCAGCCAACGGAAGGACAGGTATCCCTACGAGCAGTACTTC
>TRBV20-1|NA|TRBJ2-7|NA
CSASQGREQYF
TGCAGTGCCTCACAGGGTCGAGAGCAGTACTTC
>TRBV7-2|NA|TRBJ1-4|NA
CASSLSQAGEKLFF
TGTGCCAGCAGCTTAAGTCAGGCCGGTGAAAAACTGTTTTTT
>TRBV20-1|TRBD1|TRBJ1-1|NA
CSVGTETEAFF
TGCAGTGTGGGGACAGAGACTGAAGCTTTCTTT
>TRBV27|NA|TRBJ2-3|NA
CASSPLMERVSTDTQYF
TGTGCCAGCAGCCCTCTCATGGAGAGGGTTAGCACAGATACGCAGTATTTT
>TRBV6-5|NA|TRBJ2-7|NA
CASTETGPREQYF
TGTGCCAGCACTGAAACAGGGCCCCGGGAGCAGTACTTC
>TRBV11-3|NA|TRBJ2-3|few
CASSLVRGARDTQYF
TGTGCCAGCAGCTTAGTACGCGGGGCCCGCGATACGCAGTATTTT
>TRBV6-6|NA|TRBJ1-2|large
CASSTVNYGYTF
TGTGCCAGCTCAACAGTCAACTATGGCTACACCTTC
>TRBV7-9|NA|TRBJ1-1|NA
CASSLAQGLNTEAFF
TGTGCCAGCAGCTTAGCTCAGGGGCTGAACACTGAAGCTTTCTTT
>TRBV30|NA|TRBJ2-1|NA
CAWSPRDEQFF
TGTGCCTGGAGCCCGAGGGATGAGCAGTTCTTC
>TRBV10-3|TRBD1|TRBJ2-7|NA
CASSVGTGRYEQYF
TGTGCCAGCTCGGTCGGGACAGGGCGCTACGAGCAGTACTTC
>TRBV10-3|TRBD1|TRBJ2-1|NA
CATRHGQGAYEQFF
TGTGCCACCCGGCATGGACAGGGGGCCTATGAGCAGTTCTTC
>TRBV30|NA|TRBJ1-1|NA
CAWRTGYNTEAFF
TGTGCCTGGAGGACAGGCTATAACACTGAAGCTTTCTTT
>TRBV7-2|NA|TRBJ1-1|NA
CASSYSDRNTEAFF
TGTGCCAGCAGCTACTCGGACAGGAACACTGAAGCTTTCTTT
>TRBV19|NA|TRBJ1-1|NA
CASSTLREAAFF
TGTGCCAGTAGTACCCTGAGGGAAGCAGCTTTCTTT
>TRBV11-2|NA|TRBJ2-7|once
CASSSGTSISYEQYF
TGTGCCAGCAGCTCCGGGACTTCCATCTCCTACGAGCAGTACTTC
>TRBV6-6|TRBD1|TRBJ1-1|NA
CASRMTGANTEAFF
TGTGCCAGCAGGATGACAGGGGCAAACACTGAAGCTTTCTTT
>TRBV6-5|NA|TRBJ2-2|NA
CASSRSGNTGELFF
TGTGCCAGCAGTAGGAGCGGTAACACCGGGGAGCTGTTTTTT
>TRBV9|NA|TRBJ1-1|NA
CASSPQPVNTEAFF
TGTGCCAGCAGCCCACAGCCGGTGAACACTGAAGCTTTCTTT
>TRBV7-2|NA|TRBJ2-2|NA
CASSSEGGWTGELFF
TGTGCCAGCAGCTCCGAGGGGGGGTGGACCGGGGAGCTGTTTTTT
>TRBV29-1|TRBD2|TRBJ2-1|NA
CSVEGSGTSGGIGDEQFF
TGCAGCGTTGAAGGTTCAGGGACTAGCGGGGGAATTGGCGATGAGCAGTTCTTC
>TRBV4-3|NA|TRBJ2-7|NA
CASSQDRTPREQYF
TGCGCCAGCAGCCAAGACCGGACACCGAGGGAGCAGTACTTC
>TRBV27|TRBD1|TRBJ1-6|few
CASSLRMGQGGSPLHF
TGTGCCAGCAGTTTAAGGATGGGACAGGGGGGATCACCCCTCCACTTT
>TRBV27|NA|TRBJ1-1|NA
CASSSFYRRSNTEAFF
TGTGCCAGCAGTTCGTTCTACAGGCGCTCGAACACTGAAGCTTTCTTT
>TRBV5-1|NA|TRBJ2-7|NA
CASSFPQGKGPYEQYF
TGCGCCAGCAGCTTCCCCCAGGGCAAAGGGCCCTACGAGCAGTACTTC
>TRBV29-1|NA|TRBJ2-5|NA
CSVEAPTREVTQYF
TGCAGCGTCGAGGCCCCCACTAGGGAGGTAACCCAGTACTTC
>TRBV6-5|NA|TRBJ1-2|NA
CASSYSGTPISYGYTF
TGTGCCAGCAGTTACTCCGGGACACCCATATCCTATGGCTACACCTTC
>TRBV7-2|NA|TRBJ1-5|NA
CASSLQKQRSNQPQHF
TGTGCCAGCAGCTTGCAAAAACAGAGAAGCAATCAGCCCCAGCATTTT
>TRBV7-2|TRBD1|TRBJ1-1|few
CASSPRQVQGDTEAFF
TGTGCCAGCAGCCCCCGCCAGGTTCAGGGGGACACTGAAGCTTTCTTT
>TRBV4-3|NA|TRBJ1-5|few
CASSQGLTGRADQPQHF
TGCGCCAGCAGCCAAGGTCTTACGGGGAGGGCCGATCAGCCCCAGCATTTT
>TRBV29-1|NA|TRBJ1-1|NA
CSVDPTGLDTEAFF
TGCAGCGTTGATCCCACAGGTCTGGACACTGAAGCTTTCTTT
>TRBV4-3|NA|TRBJ2-1|NA
CASSRHFSSYNEQFF
TGCGCCAGCAGCCGACACTTTTCCTCCTACAATGAGCAGTTCTTC
>TRBV7-2|TRBD1|TRBJ2-1|few
CASSSDGQGYNEQFF
TGTGCCAGCAGCTCGGACGGACAGGGCTACAATGAGCAGTTCTTC
>TRBV6-1|NA|TRBJ1-6|NA
CASILTGLYNSPLHF
TGTGCCAGCATCCTAACAGGGCTCTATAATTCACCCCTCCACTTT
>TRBV14|NA|TRBJ2-1|NA
CASSLLNLGRNEQFF
TGTGCCAGCAGCCTACTCAATTTAGGGAGGAATGAGCAGTTCTTC
>TRBV4-3|NA|TRBJ2-6|NA
CASSQEGSGSGANVLTF
TGCGCCAGCAGCCAAGAAGGTTCGGGGTCTGGGGCCAACGTCCTGACTTTC
>TRBV6-5|NA|TRBJ1-1|NA
CASSYTENTEAFF
TGTGCCAGCAGCTACACAGAGAACACTGAAGCTTTCTTT
>TRBV2|NA|TRBJ1-5|NA
CASSETGNSNQPQHF
TGTGCCAGCAGTGAAACGGGAAATAGCAATCAGCCCCAGCATTTT
>TRBV4-3|NA|TRBJ1-4|once
CASSQDGGAREKLFF
TGCGCCAGCAGCCAAGACGGGGGGGCGCGTGAAAAACTGTTTTTT
>TRBV7-8|TRBD2|TRBJ2-7|once
CASSTTSGGLYEQYF
TGTGCCAGCAGCACCACTAGCGGGGGGCTCTACGAGCAGTACTTC
>TRBV5-4|TRBD1|TRBJ1-1|NA
CASSLEAGGTEAFF
TGTGCCAGCAGCTTGGAGGCAGGGGGCACTGAAGCTTTCTTT
>TRBV7-2|TRBD1|TRBJ1-2|few
CASSALMTGMTWGYTF
TGTGCCAGCAGCGCATTAATGACAGGGATGACTTGGGGCTACACCTTC
>TRBV29-1|TRBD1|TRBJ2-7|NA
CSVRDRPYEQYF
TGCAGCGTCCGGGACAGACCCTACGAGCAGTACTTC
>TRBV30|TRBD2|TRBJ2-1|NA
CAWSPGLAGLNEQFF
TGTGCCTGGAGTCCCGGACTAGCGGGTCTCAATGAGCAGTTCTTC
>TRBV15|TRBD2|TRBJ2-1|once
CATSRAGTSGGPNEQFF
TGTGCCACCAGCAGGGCCGGGACTAGCGGGGGGCCCAATGAGCAGTTCTTC
>TRBV18|NA|TRBJ1-3|NA
CASSPWRDPGNTIYF
TGTGCCAGCTCACCATGGAGGGACCCTGGAAACACCATATATTTT